Following are 22 T cell receptor beta chains from one sample sequenced in a study of T cells after yellow fever vaccination. MiXCR was run by TCRdb on the 5' RACE reads, yielding one entry per CDR3 protein. The data show a few hundred thousand distinct CDR3 sequences, 3% to 4% seen once. This sample comprised CD4+ T cells sorted from PBMCs, obtained 10 days after the yellow fever booster vaccination. The source of these receptors is a man younger than 35 who received the YFV17D yellow fever vaccine.

This clonotype was seen more than once but under ten times. The rearrangement uses TRBV6-6 and TRBJ1-2; TRBD1 aligns across 9 bases. The CDR3 spans 15 residues. In germline, CDR1 is MNHNY, CDR2 SVGAGI (reference sequence). With 6 bases clipped from V and 2 bases from J, the junction kept 7 bases outside the gene matches. The CDR3 sequence: CASRGDRVMNYGYTF. The CDR3 DNA is TGTGCCAGCAGGGGGGACAGGGTGATGAACTATGGCTACACCTTC.

This clonotype was detected only a few times. The chain couples TRBV5-4 to TRBJ2-6, with TRBD1 matching over 8 bases. The V segment lost 3 bases and the J segment 0 bases; nucleotides outside the gene matches: 11. The CDR3 spans 19 residues. Germline loops: CDR1 SGHNT, CDR2 YYREEE (reference sequence). The CDR3: CASSSHRGQAISGANVLTF. Here the CDR3 DNA reads TGTGCCAGCAGCTCCCACCGGGGACAGGCTATCTCTGGGGCCAACGTCCTGACTTTC.

This clonotype was picked up many times. The J gene is TRBJ1-5, the V gene TRBV6-5; TRBD1 agrees at 7 bases. Germline V gene lookup returns CDR1 MNHEY and CDR2 SVGAGI. The V gene end was trimmed by 4 bases and the J gene end by 9 bases; junction bases not matched to a gene: 9. The CDR3 sequence is 14 residues long. CDR3 nucleotides: TGTGCCAGCAGTTCGACAGGGACAAGGGGGCCCCAGCATTTT. Protein product: CASSSTGTRGPQHF.

This clonotype has a handful of counts. The chain has TRBV30 and TRBJ1-4; D is undetermined. Germline V gene sequence: CDR1 GTSNPN, CDR2 SVGIG (reference sequence). Trimming stripped 1 base from V and 7 bases from J, with 10 bases between. The CDR3 sequence is 13 residues long. CDR3 sequence reads: CAWSASSVEKLFF. The CDR3 bases are TGTGCCTGGAGTGCCTCCTCAGTTGAAAAACTGTTTTTT.

The table lists this clonotype with a few counts. This chain links TRBV24-1 with TRBJ2-5; 8 positions match TRBD2. With V trimmed by 9 bases and J by 3 bases, 14 bases remained unmatched. The CDR3 length is 16 residues. Germline CDR1 KGHDR, CDR2 SFDVKD. The DNA of the CDR3 is TGTGCCACCTCGCGGGGGGCGGGGGCTAACGAAGAGACCCAGTACTTC. Translating it yields CATSRGAGANEETQYF.

In this sample, this clonotype turned up many times. J is TRBJ2-7 and V is TRBV7-2, with D perhaps matching TRBD2 (5 bases). The CDR3 totals 14 residues. Germline loops: CDR1 SGHTA, CDR2 FQGNSA. V was cut by 1 base and J by 3 bases, with 10 bases left in between. The CDR3 here is CASSLVEGFYEQYF. In nucleotides, the CDR3 is TGTGCCAGCAGCTTAGTTGAGGGATTCTACGAGCAGTACTTC.

This clonotype occurred a few times. J is TRBJ2-2 and V is TRBV18; maybe TRBD2 (6 bases). Germline V gene data show CDR1 as KGHSH and CDR2 as LQKENI. V shed 2 bases and J shed 0 bases, with 7 bases lying between them. The CDR3 has 15 residues. This CDR3 is CASSPTSSNTGELFF. CDR3 nucleotides: TGTGCCAGCTCACCAACTAGCTCGAACACCGGGGAGCTGTTTTTT.

J is TRBJ1-1 and V is TRBV27, with 9 bases matching TRBD1. Germline CDR1 and CDR2: MNHEY and SMNVEV (reference sequence). The CDR3 contains 16 residues. V was clipped by 4 bases and J by 0 bases; unmatched bases: 6. The DNA for the CDR3 is TGTGCCAGCAGTTCGGGACAGGGACCCATGAACACTGAAGCTTTCTTT. Translating it yields CASSSGQGPMNTEAFF.

The rearrangement joins TRBV10-3 to TRBJ1-1, with 8 positions matching TRBD1. CDR1 and CDR2 from the germline V gene are ENHRY and SYGVKD. Trimming removed 3 bases from V and 5 bases from J; junction bases left unmatched: 5. There are 14 residues in the CDR3. In nucleotides, the CDR3 is TGTGCCATCAGTGATTTTGGACAGGGAACTGAAGCTTTCTTT. This gives the protein CAISDFGQGTEAFF.

This clonotype appeared many times. The chain combines TRBV12-3 or TRBV12-4 with TRBJ1-6; TRBD1 might be the D (6 bases). V shed 6 bases and J shed 7 bases, with 19 bases lying between them. The CDR3 has 16 residues. This CDR3 is CASRGGGNVWNSPLHF. The CDR3 nucleotides read TGTGCCAGCAGAGGGGGGGGGAACGTGTGGAATTCACCCCTCCACTTT.

This clonotype was observed at least ten times. This chain joins TRBV29-1 and TRBJ1-4, with D possibly being TRBD1 (5 bases). This CDR3 contains 13 residues. The V and J ends lost 7 bases and 8 bases respectively, with 17 bases between them. Looked up from germline, CDR1 is SQVTM and CDR2 is ANQGSEA. CDR3 residues: CSAWGGDEEKLFF. CDR3 sequence (DNA): TGCAGCGCCTGGGGGGGGGACGAGGAAAAACTGTTTTTT.

This clonotype was found a few times. J is TRBJ2-6 and V is TRBV4-3, with D perhaps TRBD2 (6 bases). This CDR3 has 19 amino acids. In germline, CDR1 is LGHNA, CDR2 YSLEER. Trimming stripped 4 bases from V and 1 base from J, with 20 bases between. In DNA form, the CDR3 reads TGCGCCAGCAGCCTTTCGAGCCTCGGGGGTTTTTCTGGGGCCAACGTCCTGACTTTC. Translation: CASSLSSLGGFSGANVLTF.

This chain uses TRBV25-1 with TRBJ2-1; D unclear. V was clipped by 8 bases and J by 0 bases, with 8 bases between them. The CDR3 runs to 13 residues. Germline V gene lookup returns CDR1 MGHDK and CDR2 SYGVNS. The CDR3 DNA follows: TGTGCCAGCGAGTACAGCTCCTACAATGAGCAGTTCTTC. Its protein product is CASEYSSYNEQFF.

This clonotype has at least ten counts. The chain links TRBV7-8 to TRBJ2-5; a weak D match, TRBD2 (5 bases). Deletions cut 2 bases from V and 1 base from J, with 11 bases between. In germline, CDR1 is SGHVS, CDR2 FQNEAQ. CDR3 size: 15 residues. CDR3 residues: CASSLMGSIQETQYF. The CDR3 DNA is TGTGCCAGCAGCTTAATGGGGAGTATCCAAGAGACCCAGTACTTC.

Ten or more counts support this clonotype. The chain couples TRBV5-1 to TRBJ2-2; 8 nucleotides match TRBD1. CDR1 and CDR2 from the germline V gene are SGHRS and YFSETQ. The V segment lost 2 bases and the J segment 1 base; nucleotides outside the gene matches: 4. The CDR3 contains 16 residues. The CDR3 coding sequence is TGCGCCAGCAGCTTAATTGGGACAGGGAACACCGGGGAGCTGTTTTTT. Translated: CASSLIGTGNTGELFF.

The sample holds many counts of this clonotype. The chain couples TRBV5-1 to TRBJ2-7; TRBD1 matches at 8 bases. Looked up from germline, CDR1 is SGHRS and CDR2 is YFSETQ. There are 15 residues in the CDR3. The J segment lost 4 bases and the V segment lost 0 bases, leaving 6 bases of the junction unmatched. The CDR3 sequence: CASSLARQGTYEQYV. The CDR3 bases are TGCGCCAGCAGCTTGGCCCGACAGGGGACTTACGAGCAGTACGTC.

The chain employs TRBV14 and TRBJ2-1, with 10 bases matching TRBD2. Germline lookup yields CDR1 SGHDN and CDR2 FVKESK. The CDR3 totals 17 residues. The ends lost 4 bases at V and 9 bases at J; junction bases unmatched: 15. The CDR3 loop reads CASSPLGTSGGASEQFF. The CDR3 DNA is TGTGCCAGCAGCCCATTAGGCACCAGCGGGGGGGCGAGTGAGCAGTTCTTC.

Remarks on this clonotype: The junction and the germline gene differ at one end; a read error may be behind it. This sequence joins TRBV7-9 and TRBJ2-3, with D possibly called TRBD1 or TRBD2 (5 bases each). Germline V gene lookup returns CDR1 SEHNR and CDR2 FQNEAQ (reference sequence). CDR3 length equals 15 residues. CDR3 protein: CASGLGTSRTDTQYF. CDR3 bases: TGTGCCAGCGGCTTAGGGACGTCACGCACAGATACGCAGTATTTT. The complete variable domain, with remaining parts taken from reference TRBV7-9 and TRBJ2-3, reads DTGVSQNPRHKITKRGQNVTFRCDPISEHNRLYWYRQTLGQGPEFLTYFQNEAQLEKSRLLSDRFSAERPKGSFSTLEIQRTEQGDSAMYLCASGLGTSRTDTQYFGPGTRLTVL.

This clonotype appeared many times. The chain recombines TRBV4-3 with TRBJ1-2; 9 nucleotides align to TRBD1. CDR1 is LGHNA and CDR2 is YSLEER in the germline V gene. The CDR3 contains 15 residues. Germline trimming cut 4 bases from V and 1 base from J; bases unmatched to any gene: 4. The CDR3 sequence: CASSLGTGNNYGYTF. For the CDR3, the DNA is TGCGCCAGCAGCCTCGGGACAGGGAATAACTATGGCTACACCTTC.

This clonotype showed up many times. The rearrangement uses TRBV7-9 and TRBJ2-3, with TRBD2 matching over 10 bases. CDR1 is SEHNR and CDR2 is FQNEAQ in the germline V gene (reference sequence). This CDR3 has 14 residues. The trim removed 7 bases at V and 4 bases at J, leaving 5 bases unmatched. The chain's CDR3 is CASTPGLAADTQYF. Written as DNA, the CDR3 is TGTGCCAGCACCCCCGGACTAGCGGCAGATACGCAGTATTTT.

This clonotype was seen at least ten times. The rearrangement uses TRBV6-5 and TRBJ1-2, with D possibly matching TRBD1 (6 bases). Deletions cut 0 bases from V and 8 bases from J, with 10 bases between. The CDR3 is made up of 13 amino acids. Germline loops: CDR1 MNHEY, CDR2 SVGAGI. The CDR3 here is CASSYSTRGGYTF. CDR3 bases: TGTGCCAGCAGTTACTCGACCAGGGGAGGCTACACCTTC.

This clonotype was seen ten or more times. The chain joins TRBV7-8 to TRBJ1-1, with 7 bases lining up with TRBD1. Losses at the gene ends were 5 bases for V and 2 bases for J; bases not matched to a gene: 5. The CDR3 is made up of 14 amino acids. Per germline, CDR1 SGHVS and CDR2 FQNEAQ. CDR3 protein: CASSAQGVNTEAFF. In nucleotides, the CDR3 is TGTGCCAGCAGCGCCCAGGGGGTTAACACTGAAGCTTTCTTT.